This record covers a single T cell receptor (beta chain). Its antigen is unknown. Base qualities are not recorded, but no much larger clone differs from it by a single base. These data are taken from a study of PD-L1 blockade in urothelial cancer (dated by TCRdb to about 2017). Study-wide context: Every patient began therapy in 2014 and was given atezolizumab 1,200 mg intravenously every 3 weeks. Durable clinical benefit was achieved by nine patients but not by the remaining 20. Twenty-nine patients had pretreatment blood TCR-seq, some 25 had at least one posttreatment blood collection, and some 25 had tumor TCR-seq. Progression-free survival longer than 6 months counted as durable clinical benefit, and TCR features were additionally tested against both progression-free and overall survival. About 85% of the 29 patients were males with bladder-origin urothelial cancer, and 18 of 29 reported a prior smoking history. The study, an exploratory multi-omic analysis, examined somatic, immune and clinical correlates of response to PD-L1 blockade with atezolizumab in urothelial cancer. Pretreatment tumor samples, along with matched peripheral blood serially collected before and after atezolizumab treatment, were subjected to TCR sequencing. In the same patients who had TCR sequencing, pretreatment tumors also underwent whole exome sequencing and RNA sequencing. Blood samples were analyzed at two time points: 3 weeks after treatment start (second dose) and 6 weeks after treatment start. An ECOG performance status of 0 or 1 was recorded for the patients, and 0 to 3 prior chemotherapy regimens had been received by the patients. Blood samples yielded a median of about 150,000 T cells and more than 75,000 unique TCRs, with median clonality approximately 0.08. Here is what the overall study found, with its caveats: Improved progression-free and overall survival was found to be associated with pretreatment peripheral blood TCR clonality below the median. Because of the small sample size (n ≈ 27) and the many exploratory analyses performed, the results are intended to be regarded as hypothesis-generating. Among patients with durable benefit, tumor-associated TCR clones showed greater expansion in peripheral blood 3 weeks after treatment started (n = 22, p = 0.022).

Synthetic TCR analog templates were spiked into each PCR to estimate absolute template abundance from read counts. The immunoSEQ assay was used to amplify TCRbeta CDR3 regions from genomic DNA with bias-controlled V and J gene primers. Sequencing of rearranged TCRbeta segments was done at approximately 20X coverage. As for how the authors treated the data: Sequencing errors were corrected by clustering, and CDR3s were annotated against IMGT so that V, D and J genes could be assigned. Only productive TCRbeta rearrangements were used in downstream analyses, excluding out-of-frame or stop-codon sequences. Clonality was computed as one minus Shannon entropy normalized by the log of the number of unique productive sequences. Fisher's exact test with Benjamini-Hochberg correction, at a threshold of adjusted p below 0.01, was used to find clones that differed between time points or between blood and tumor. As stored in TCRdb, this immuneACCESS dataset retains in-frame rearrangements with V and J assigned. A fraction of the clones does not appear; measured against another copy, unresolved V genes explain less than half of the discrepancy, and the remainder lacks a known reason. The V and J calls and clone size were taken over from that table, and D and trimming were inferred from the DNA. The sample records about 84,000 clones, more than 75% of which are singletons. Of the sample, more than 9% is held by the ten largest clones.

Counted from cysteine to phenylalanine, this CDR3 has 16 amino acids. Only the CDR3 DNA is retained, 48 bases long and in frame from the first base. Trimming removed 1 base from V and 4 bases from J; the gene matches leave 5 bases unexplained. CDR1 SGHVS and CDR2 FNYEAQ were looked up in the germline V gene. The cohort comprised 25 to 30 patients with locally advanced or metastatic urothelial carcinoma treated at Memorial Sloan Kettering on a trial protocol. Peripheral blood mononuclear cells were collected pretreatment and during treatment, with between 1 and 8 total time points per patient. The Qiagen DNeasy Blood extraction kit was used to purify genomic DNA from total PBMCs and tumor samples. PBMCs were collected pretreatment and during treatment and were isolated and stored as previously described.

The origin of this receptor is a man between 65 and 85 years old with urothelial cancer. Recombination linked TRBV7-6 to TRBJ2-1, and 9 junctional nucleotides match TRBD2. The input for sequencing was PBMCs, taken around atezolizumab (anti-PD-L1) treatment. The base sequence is TGTGCCAGCAGCTTAGGACAAGCGGGAGGTTACAATGAGCAGTTCTTC. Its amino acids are CASSLGQAGGYNEQFF.